The table lists the clone carrying this T cell receptor beta chain with many counts. Its target is unknown. Germline lookup yields CDR1 SGHKS and CDR2 YYEKEE (reference sequence). V shed 1 base and J shed 2 bases, with 7 bases lying between them. This CDR3 region has 14 residues. TCRdb fed the 5' RACE reads into MiXCR, producing one record per CDR3 protein. Of roughly 57,000 distinct CDR3 sequences listed, roughly 8.4% are singletons. This sample is drawn from a study of neurological immune-mediated disorders. Time point reported: longitudinal time-point 3. The unsorted libraries had their origin in 2 million PBMCs stored at -80 C. General study findings and limits: Expanded clones shared no identical CDR3 amino acid sequences across subjects, which suggested private TCR-beta repertoires in all groups.

The rearrangement uses TRBV5-5 and TRBJ1-5; D remains unclear. This receptor was obtained from a woman between 40 and 55 years old in good health. Sequencing was performed on PBMCs. The CDR3 protein is CASSLFLGNQPQHF. CDR3 nucleotides: TGTGCCAGCAGCTTGTTCTTGGGCAATCAGCCCCAGCATTTT.